Listed below are T cell receptor beta chains from one sample, sequenced in a study of cytomegalovirus exposure and HLA in healthy donors. Measured with immunoSEQ multiplex PCR; TCRdb has only the in-frame clones, and not every one. The sample totals approximately 110,000 clones; its top ten clones hold 3.6%. Sequenced sample: PBMCs. These receptors all come from a man aged 18 to 30 in good health and CMV-seronegative. CDR3s include the opening cysteine and the closing phenylalanine or tryptophan. A D gene is named only where the DNA matches it firmly.

V gene: TRBV28; J gene: TRBJ1-1; D gene: NA; CDR3 protein: CASSRGGEGEAFF; CDR3 DNA: TGTGCCAGCAGCCGGGGGGGTGAGGGTGAAGCTTTCTTT
V gene: TRBV27; J gene: TRBJ1-2; D gene: TRBD1; CDR3 protein: CASSFGQGIYGYTF; CDR3 DNA: TGTGCCAGCAGTTTCGGACAGGGGATCTATGGCTACACCTTC
V gene: TRBV5-4; J gene: TRBJ2-3; D gene: NA; CDR3 protein: CASSLDRADTQYF; CDR3 DNA: TGTGCCAGCAGCTTGGACAGAGCAGATACGCAGTATTTT
V gene: TRBV30; J gene: TRBJ2-7; D gene: TRBD1; CDR3 protein: CAWRDRGPLQRQYF; CDR3 DNA: TGTGCCTGGAGGGACAGGGGGCCCCTCCAACGGCAGTACTTC
V gene: TRBV6-5; J gene: TRBJ1-2; D gene: TRBD1; CDR3 protein: CASSYRDRPYGYTF; CDR3 DNA: TGTGCCAGCAGTTACCGGGACAGACCTTATGGCTACACCTTC
V gene: TRBV12-5; J gene: TRBJ2-2; D gene: NA; CDR3 protein: CASGADSPNTGELFF; CDR3 DNA: TGTGCTAGTGGTGCGGACAGCCCTAACACCGGGGAGCTGTTTTTT
V gene: TRBV18; J gene: TRBJ2-7; D gene: NA; CDR3 protein: CASSPPSTYEQYF; CDR3 DNA: TGTGCCAGCTCACCACCGTCTACCTACGAGCAGTACTTC
V gene: TRBV10-3; J gene: TRBJ2-1; D gene: NA; CDR3 protein: CAISEGGSEQFF; CDR3 DNA: TGTGCCATCAGTGAGGGAGGATCTGAGCAGTTCTTC
V gene: TRBV12-1; J gene: TRBJ2-2; D gene: NA; CDR3 protein: CASSLPYSLAGTGELFF; CDR3 DNA: TGTGCCAGCAGCTTACCCTATTCACTAGCCGGCACCGGGGAGCTGTTTTTT
V gene: TRBV10-3; J gene: TRBJ1-5; D gene: NA; CDR3 protein: CAISEGDNKYSNQPQHF; CDR3 DNA: TGTGCCATCAGTGAAGGGGACAACAAGTATAGCAATCAGCCCCAGCATTTT
V gene: TRBV7-3; J gene: TRBJ2-5; D gene: TRBD2; CDR3 protein: CASSPGGLAGRSIKTQYF; CDR3 DNA: TGTGCCAGCAGCCCGGGTGGGCTAGCGGGGAGGTCGATAAAGACCCAGTACTTC
V gene: TRBV7-9; J gene: TRBJ2-1; D gene: TRBD2; CDR3 protein: CASSRSGGGDEQFF; CDR3 DNA: TGTGCCAGCAGCCGGTCGGGGGGAGGTGATGAGCAGTTCTTC
V gene: TRBV7-8; J gene: TRBJ1-1; D gene: NA; CDR3 protein: CASSPHRLAGVNTEAFF; CDR3 DNA: TGTGCCAGCAGCCCCCATCGATTAGCAGGGGTGAACACTGAAGCTTTCTTT
V gene: TRBV7-6; J gene: TRBJ1-1; D gene: NA; CDR3 protein: CASSPRGTEAFF; CDR3 DNA: TGTGCCAGCAGCCCTAGGGGCACTGAAGCTTTCTTT
V gene: TRBV7-8; J gene: TRBJ1-2; D gene: TRBD1; CDR3 protein: CASSQKPGQAGYTF; CDR3 DNA: TGTGCCAGCAGCCAAAAACCGGGACAGGCTGGCTACACCTTC
V gene: TRBV28; J gene: TRBJ2-4; D gene: TRBD1; CDR3 protein: CASSLTGIAKNIQYF; CDR3 DNA: TGTGCCAGCAGTTTGACAGGGATAGCCAAAAACATTCAGTACTTC
V gene: TRBV19; J gene: TRBJ2-4; D gene: TRBD1; CDR3 protein: CASSRQGGNIQYF; CDR3 DNA: TGTGCCAGTAGCCGACAGGGTGGGAACATTCAGTACTTC